This T cell receptor beta chain stems from a study of cytotoxic CD8 clonotypes in ibrutinib-treated CLL. Study information: The subjects consisted of approximately ten relapsed/refractory and fewer than 16 treatment-naive individuals, with roughly 17 IGHV unmutated.

Produced via immunoSEQ multiplex PCR; TCRdb's table is partial and in-frame only. The sample lists tens of thousands of clones, roughly two thirds seen once, with approximately 30% in the top ten. The sample holds one count of this clone. The CDR3 has 14 amino acids. CDR1 and CDR2 (germline): SGHVS, FNYEAQ. J lost 4 bases, V lost 1 base, and 3 bases had no gene match. This chain uses TRBV7-6 with TRBJ2-7; TRBD2 matches at 8 bases. Sample: PBMCs, taken before ibrutinib treatment. The sequence came from a human donor with chronic lymphocytic leukemia. CDR3 in amino acids: CASSLGGGWYEQYF. The CDR3 region has the DNA TGTGCCAGCAGCTTAGGCGGGGGGTGGTACGAGCAGTACTTC.